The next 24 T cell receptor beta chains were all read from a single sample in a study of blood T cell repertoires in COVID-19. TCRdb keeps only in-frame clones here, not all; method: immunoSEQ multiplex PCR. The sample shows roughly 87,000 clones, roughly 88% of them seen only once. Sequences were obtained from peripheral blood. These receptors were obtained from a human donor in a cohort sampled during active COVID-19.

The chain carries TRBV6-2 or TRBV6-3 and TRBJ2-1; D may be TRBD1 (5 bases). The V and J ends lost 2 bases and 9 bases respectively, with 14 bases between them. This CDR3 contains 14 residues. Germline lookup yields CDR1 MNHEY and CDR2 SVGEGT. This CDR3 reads CASSYIRAVGEQFF. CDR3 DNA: TGTGCCAGCAGTTACATCAGGGCGGTGGGTGAGCAGTTCTTC.

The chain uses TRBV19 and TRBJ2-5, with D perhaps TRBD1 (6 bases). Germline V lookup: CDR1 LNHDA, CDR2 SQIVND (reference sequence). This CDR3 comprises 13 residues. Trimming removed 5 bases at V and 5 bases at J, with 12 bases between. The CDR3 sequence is CASSATGKETQYF. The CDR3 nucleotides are TGTGCCAGTAGTGCTACAGGGAAGGAGACCCAGTACTTC.

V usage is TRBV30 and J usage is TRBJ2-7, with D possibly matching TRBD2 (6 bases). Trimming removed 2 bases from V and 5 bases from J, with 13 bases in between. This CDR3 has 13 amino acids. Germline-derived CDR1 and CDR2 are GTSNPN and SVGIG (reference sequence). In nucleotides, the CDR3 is TGTGCCTGGAGTTCGGGAGAGGGCCACGAGCAGTACTTC. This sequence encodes CAWSSGEGHEQYF.

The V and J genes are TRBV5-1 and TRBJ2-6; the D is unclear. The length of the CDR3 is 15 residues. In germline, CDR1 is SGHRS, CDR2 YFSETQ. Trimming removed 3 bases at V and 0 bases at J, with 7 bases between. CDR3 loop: CASSYRTSGANVLTF. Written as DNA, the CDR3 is TGCGCCAGCAGCTACAGAACCTCTGGGGCCAACGTCCTGACTTTC.

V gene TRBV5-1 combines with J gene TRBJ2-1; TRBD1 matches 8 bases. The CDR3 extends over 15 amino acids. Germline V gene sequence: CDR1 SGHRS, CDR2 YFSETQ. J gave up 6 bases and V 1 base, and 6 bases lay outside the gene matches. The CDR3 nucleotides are TGCGCCAGCAGCTTGCAGGGGGCCTCTGTCAATGAGCAGTTCTTC. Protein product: CASSLQGASVNEQFF.

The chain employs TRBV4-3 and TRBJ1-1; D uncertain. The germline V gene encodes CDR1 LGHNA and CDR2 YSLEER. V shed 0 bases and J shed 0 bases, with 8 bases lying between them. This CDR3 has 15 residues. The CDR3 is CASSQEPQMNTEAFF. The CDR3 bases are TGCGCCAGCAGCCAAGAACCACAGATGAACACTGAAGCTTTCTTT.

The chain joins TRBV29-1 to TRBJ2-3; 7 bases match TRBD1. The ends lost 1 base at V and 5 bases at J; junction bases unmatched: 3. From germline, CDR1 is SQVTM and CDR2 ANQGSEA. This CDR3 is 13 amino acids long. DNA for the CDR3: TGCAGCGTTGAAGCGACAGGGCGAGATACGCAGTATTTT. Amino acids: CSVEATGRDTQYF.

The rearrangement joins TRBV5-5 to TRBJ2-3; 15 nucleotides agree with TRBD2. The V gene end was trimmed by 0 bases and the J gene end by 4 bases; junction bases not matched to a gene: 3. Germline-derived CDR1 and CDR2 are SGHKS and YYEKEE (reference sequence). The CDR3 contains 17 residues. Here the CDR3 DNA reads TGTGCCAGCAGCTTGGGGGGGACTAGCGGGAGGTCAGATACGCAGTATTTT. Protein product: CASSLGGTSGRSDTQYF. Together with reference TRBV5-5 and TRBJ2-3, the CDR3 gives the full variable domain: DAGVTQSPTHLIKTRGQQVTLRCSPISGHKSVSWYQQVLGQGPQFIFQYYEKEERGRGNFPDRFSARQFPNYSSELNVNALLLGDSALYLCASSLGGTSGRSDTQYFGPGTRLTVL.

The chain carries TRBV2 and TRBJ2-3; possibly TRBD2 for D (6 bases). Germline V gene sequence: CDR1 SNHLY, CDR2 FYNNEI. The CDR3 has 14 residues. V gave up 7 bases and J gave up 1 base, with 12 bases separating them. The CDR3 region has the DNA TGTGCCAGCATGCGAGGGGAGGGCACAGATACGCAGTATTTT. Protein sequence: CASMRGEGTDTQYF.

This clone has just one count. As DNA, the CDR3 is TGTGCCAGCAGCTTAGAAATACCAACCGCGGATACGCAGTATTTT. This translates into CASSLEIPTADTQYF. This rearrangement joins TRBV7-8 to TRBJ2-3; no reliable D call. CDR1 and CDR2 from the germline V gene are SGHVS and FQNEAQ. The CDR3 has 15 amino acids. Trimming removed 1 base at V and 6 bases at J, with 14 bases between.

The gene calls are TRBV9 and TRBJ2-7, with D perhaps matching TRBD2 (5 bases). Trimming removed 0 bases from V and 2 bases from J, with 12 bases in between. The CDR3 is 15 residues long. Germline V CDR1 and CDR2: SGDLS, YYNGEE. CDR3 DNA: TGTGCCAGCAGCGTAGGTCCGGGGTTGACCTACGAGCAGTACTTC. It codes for CASSVGPGLTYEQYF. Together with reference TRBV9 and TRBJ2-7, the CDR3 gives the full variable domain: DSGVTQTPKHLITATGQRVTLRCSPRSGDLSVYWYQQSLDQGLQFLIQYYNGEERAKGNILERFSAQQFPDLHSELNLSSLELGDSALYFCASSVGPGLTYEQYFGPGTRLTVT.

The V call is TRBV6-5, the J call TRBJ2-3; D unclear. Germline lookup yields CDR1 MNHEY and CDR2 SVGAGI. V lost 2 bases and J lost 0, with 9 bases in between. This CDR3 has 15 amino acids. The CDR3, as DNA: TGTGCCAGCAGTTACGGGTCACTAAGCACAGATACGCAGTATTTT. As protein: CASSYGSLSTDTQYF.

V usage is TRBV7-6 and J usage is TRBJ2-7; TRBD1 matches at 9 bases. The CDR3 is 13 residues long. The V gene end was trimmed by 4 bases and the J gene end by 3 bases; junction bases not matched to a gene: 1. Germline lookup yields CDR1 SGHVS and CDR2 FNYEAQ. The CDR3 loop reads CASSWTGDYEQYF. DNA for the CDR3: TGTGCCAGCAGCTGGACAGGGGACTACGAGCAGTACTTC.

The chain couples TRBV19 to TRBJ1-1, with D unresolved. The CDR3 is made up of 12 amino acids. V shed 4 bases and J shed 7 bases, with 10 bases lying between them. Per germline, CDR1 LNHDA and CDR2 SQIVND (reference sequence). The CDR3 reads CASSTDGIEAFF. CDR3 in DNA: TGTGCCAGTAGTACAGACGGGATTGAAGCTTTCTTT.

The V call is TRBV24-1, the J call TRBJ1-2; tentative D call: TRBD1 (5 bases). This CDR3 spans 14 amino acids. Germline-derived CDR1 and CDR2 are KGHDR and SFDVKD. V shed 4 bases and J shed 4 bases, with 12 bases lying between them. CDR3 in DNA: TGTGCCACCAGTGACCAGGGCCGTAGCTATGGCTACACCTTC. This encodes CATSDQGRSYGYTF.

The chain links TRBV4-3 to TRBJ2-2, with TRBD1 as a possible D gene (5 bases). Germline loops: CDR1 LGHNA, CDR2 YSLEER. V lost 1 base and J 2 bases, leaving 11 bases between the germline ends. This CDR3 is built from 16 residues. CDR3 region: CASSQVWTTNTGELFF. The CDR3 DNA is TGCGCCAGCAGCCAAGTTTGGACAACAAACACCGGGGAGCTGTTTTTT.

The CDR3 DNA reads TGTGCCAGCAGCAACCCGGGCCCAGACGTCACGGGAGGGTCAGATACGCAGTATTTT. Translation gives CASSNPGPDVTGGSDTQYF. This chain links TRBV9 with TRBJ2-3; 8 bases align to TRBD2. The V gene's germline CDR1 is SGDLS and CDR2 YYNGEE. V dropped 4 bases and J dropped 4; count of bases not matched to a gene: 20. This CDR3 is built from 19 residues.

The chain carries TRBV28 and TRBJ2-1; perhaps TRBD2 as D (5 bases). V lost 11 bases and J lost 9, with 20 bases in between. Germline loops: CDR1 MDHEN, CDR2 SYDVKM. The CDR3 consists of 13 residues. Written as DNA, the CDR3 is TGTGCCCTAGGGCCCCCAACCCGGGGTGAGCAGTTCTTC. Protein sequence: CALGPPTRGEQFF.

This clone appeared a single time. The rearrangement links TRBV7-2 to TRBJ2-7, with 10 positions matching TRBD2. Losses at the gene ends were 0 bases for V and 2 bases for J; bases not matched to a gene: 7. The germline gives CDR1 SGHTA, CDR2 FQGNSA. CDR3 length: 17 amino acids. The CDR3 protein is CASSLARLAGQTYEQYF. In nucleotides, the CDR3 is TGTGCCAGCAGCTTAGCGCGACTAGCGGGTCAAACCTACGAGCAGTACTTC. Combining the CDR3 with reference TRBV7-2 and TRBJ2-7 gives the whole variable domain GAGVSQSPSNKVTEKGKDVELRCDPISGHTALYWYRQSLGQGLEFLIYFQGNSAPDKSGLPSDRFSAERTGGSVSTLTIQRTQQEDSAVYLCASSLARLAGQTYEQYFGPGTRLTVT.

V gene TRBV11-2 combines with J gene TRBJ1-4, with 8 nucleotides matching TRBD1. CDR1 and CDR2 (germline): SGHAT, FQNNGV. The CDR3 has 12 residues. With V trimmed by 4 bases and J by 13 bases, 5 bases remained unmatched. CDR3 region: CASSYTDRGLFF. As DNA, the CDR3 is TGTGCCAGCAGCTACACAGACAGGGGACTGTTTTTT.

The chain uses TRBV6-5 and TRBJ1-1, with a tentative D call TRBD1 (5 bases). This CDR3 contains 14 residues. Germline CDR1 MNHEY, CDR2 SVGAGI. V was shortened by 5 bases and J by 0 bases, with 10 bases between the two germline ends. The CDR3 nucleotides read TGTGCCAGCAGTCGCGAGACAGTGAACACTGAAGCTTTCTTT. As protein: CASSRETVNTEAFF.

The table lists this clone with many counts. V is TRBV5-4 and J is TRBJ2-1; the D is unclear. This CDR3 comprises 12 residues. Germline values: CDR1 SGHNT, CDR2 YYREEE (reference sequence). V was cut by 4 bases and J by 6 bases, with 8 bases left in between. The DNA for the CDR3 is TGTGCCAGCAGCGGAGAATCCAATGAGCAGTTCTTC. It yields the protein CASSGESNEQFF.

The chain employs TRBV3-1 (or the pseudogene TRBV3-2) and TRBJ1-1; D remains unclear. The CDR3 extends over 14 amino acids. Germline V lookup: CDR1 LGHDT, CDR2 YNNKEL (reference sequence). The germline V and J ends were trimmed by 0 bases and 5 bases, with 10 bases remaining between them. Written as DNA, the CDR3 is TGTGCCAGCAGCCAAGAGGGAGCGCCAACTGAAGCTTTCTTT. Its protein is CASSQEGAPTEAFF.

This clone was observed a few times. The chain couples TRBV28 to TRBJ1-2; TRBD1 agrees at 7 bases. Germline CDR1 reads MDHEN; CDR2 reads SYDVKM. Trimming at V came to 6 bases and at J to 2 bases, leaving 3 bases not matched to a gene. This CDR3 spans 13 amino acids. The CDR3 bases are TGTGCCAGCAGACAGGGGTTAAACTATGGCTACACCTTC. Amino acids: CASRQGLNYGYTF.